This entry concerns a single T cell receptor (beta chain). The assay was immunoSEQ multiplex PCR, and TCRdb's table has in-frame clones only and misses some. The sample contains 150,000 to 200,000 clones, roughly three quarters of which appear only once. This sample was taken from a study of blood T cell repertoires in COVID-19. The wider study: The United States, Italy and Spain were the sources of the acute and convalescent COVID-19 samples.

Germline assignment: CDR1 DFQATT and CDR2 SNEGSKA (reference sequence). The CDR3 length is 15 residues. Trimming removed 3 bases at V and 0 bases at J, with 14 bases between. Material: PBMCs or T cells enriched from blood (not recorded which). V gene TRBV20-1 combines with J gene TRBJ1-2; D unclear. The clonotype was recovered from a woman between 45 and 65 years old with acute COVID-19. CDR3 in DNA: TGCAGTGCTAGTACCGAGGGTTCTCCTAACTATGGCTACACCTTC. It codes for CSASTEGSPNYGYTF.